The sequence of this T cell receptor beta chain was determined in a study of metastatic and nonmetastatic thyroid tumors. MiXCR reprocessed the PCR reads for TCRdb. The sample holds roughly 27,000 clones, roughly 13% seen once. Before thyroid surgery, none of the patients had received any treatment. This clone was detected many times. The clonotype originates from a female donor with papillary thyroid cancer or a benign thyroid nodule (not recorded which). Some clones in this sample may be carry-over from other donors' samples. Sequencing was done on a sample of blood.

The CDR3 spells CSARVEGATEKLFF. The CDR3 nucleotides are TGCAGTGCTAGAGTAGAGGGGGCGACTGAAAAACTGTTTTTT. The chain uses TRBV20-1 and TRBJ1-4; 7 bases line up with TRBD1. The CDR3 loop spans 14 amino acids. Trimming removed 1 base from V and 7 bases from J; junction bases left unmatched: 6. Germline-derived CDR1 and CDR2 are DFQATT and SNEGSKA (reference sequence).